What follows are 10 T cell receptor beta chains derived from one specimen sequenced in a study of cytomegalovirus exposure and HLA in healthy donors. The PCR used 60 Vbeta and 13 Jbeta primers. This table comes from immunoSEQ multiplex PCR, and its TCRdb copy is limited to in-frame clones, with some not included. The table has some 200,000 clones, 65% to 90% seen once. The specimen sequenced was PBMCs. These receptors were taken from a girl between 5 and 17 years old in good health and CMV-seronegative.

V gene TRBV9 combines with J gene TRBJ2-7, with TRBD2 matching 7 bases. This CDR3 is built from 14 residues. Trimming removed 0 bases from V and 6 bases from J; junction bases left unmatched: 6. Germline V lookup: CDR1 SGDLS, CDR2 YYNGEE. CDR3 sequence reads: CASSVDAGVGEQYF. CDR3 bases: TGTGCCAGCAGCGTAGACGCGGGGGTCGGCGAGCAGTACTTC.

The chain combines TRBV4-1 with TRBJ2-7; D is perhaps TRBD2 (6 bases). This CDR3 spans 13 amino acids. In germline, CDR1 is MGHRA, CDR2 YSYEKL. Deletions cut 5 bases from V and 0 bases from J, with 8 bases between. The CDR3 DNA reads as TGCGCCAGCAGCTCGCGGGACTCCTACGAGCAGTACTTC. Translated: CASSSRDSYEQYF.

The chain carries TRBV28 and TRBJ2-3; 9 bases map to TRBD2. There are 19 residues in the CDR3. From germline, CDR1 is MDHEN and CDR2 SYDVKM. V lost 7 bases, J lost 4 bases, and 21 bases stayed unmatched. The DNA for the CDR3 is TGTGCCAGCACCCAAGCTCTAGGCCGGCGGGAGGGCGGGTCAGATACGCAGTATTTT. Its protein is CASTQALGRREGGSDTQYF.

The V and J genes are TRBV6-6 and TRBJ2-7, with 7 bases aligning to TRBD2. This CDR3 has 13 residues. Trimming at V came to 4 bases and at J to 1 base, leaving 1 base not matched to a gene. CDR1 and CDR2 (germline): MNHNY, SVGAGI (reference sequence). The CDR3 spells CASSWTSSYEQYF. In DNA, the CDR3 is TGTGCCAGCAGTTGGACTAGTTCCTACGAGCAGTACTTC.

The gene calls are TRBV5-1 and TRBJ1-1; D ambiguous. There are 14 residues in the CDR3. CDR1 is SGHRS and CDR2 is YFSETQ in the germline V gene. Between the trimmed V and J ends, which lost 3 bases and 1 base, there was a span of 10 bases. In DNA, the CDR3 is TGCGCCAGCAGCTCTATTAAGCAGAACACTGAAGCTTTCTTT. Residues: CASSSIKQNTEAFF.

The chain links TRBV4-1 to TRBJ1-1; 7 positions match TRBD1. The CDR3 is 17 amino acids. J gave up 1 base and V 1 base, and 9 bases lay outside the gene matches. Per germline, CDR1 MGHRA and CDR2 YSYEKL. The CDR3 loop reads CASSQVGTVKGNTEAFF. The CDR3 DNA follows: TGCGCCAGCAGCCAAGTAGGGACAGTCAAGGGGAACACTGAAGCTTTCTTT.

The rearrangement joins TRBV2 to TRBJ1-2; perhaps TRBD1 as D (6 bases). Germline CDR1 is SNHLY and CDR2 is FYNNEI. Trimming shortened V by 7 bases and J by 6 bases, and 12 bases separated the two germline ends. This CDR3 is 12 amino acids long. The CDR3 bases are TGTGCCAGCACTCTACAGGGACATGGCTACACCTTC. Protein product: CASTLQGHGYTF.

Here the CDR3 reads CASSSHGSQYEQYF. CDR3 nucleotides: TGTGCCAGCAGTTCCCACGGGAGTCAGTACGAGCAGTACTTC. The chain recombines TRBV27 with TRBJ2-7; possible D gene TRBD2, 6 bases. CDR3 size: 14 residues. Germline V gives CDR1 MNHEY, CDR2 SMNVEV (reference sequence). The germline V and J ends were trimmed by 4 bases and 4 bases, with 14 bases remaining between them.

The chain carries TRBV7-3 and TRBJ2-1; 11 bases are shared with TRBD2. J gave up 4 bases and V 3 bases, and 2 bases lay outside the gene matches. Germline V CDR1 and CDR2: SGHTA, FQGTGA. The CDR3 is 15 amino acids. The CDR3: CASSFGTSGYNEQFF. In nucleotides, the CDR3 is TGTGCCAGCAGCTTCGGGACTAGCGGTTACAATGAGCAGTTCTTC.

The chain employs TRBV5-1 and TRBJ2-3; TRBD1 agrees at 7 bases. The germline CDR1 and CDR2 sequences are SGHRS and YFSETQ. This CDR3 region has 18 residues. The V and J ends lost 0 bases and 2 bases, in that order; junction bases with no gene match: 12. The CDR3 DNA reads as TGCGCCAGCAGCTTGGGACATAGACAGGGCTTCTCCACAGATACGCAGTATTTT. Translated: CASSLGHRQGFSTDTQYF. The full variable domain, completed using reference TRBV5-1 and TRBJ2-3, is KAGVTQTPRYLIKTRGQQVTLSCSPISGHRSVSWYQQTPGQGLQFLFEYFSETQRNKGNFPGRFSGRQFSNSRSEMNVSTLELGDSALYLCASSLGHRQGFSTDTQYFGPGTRLTVL.